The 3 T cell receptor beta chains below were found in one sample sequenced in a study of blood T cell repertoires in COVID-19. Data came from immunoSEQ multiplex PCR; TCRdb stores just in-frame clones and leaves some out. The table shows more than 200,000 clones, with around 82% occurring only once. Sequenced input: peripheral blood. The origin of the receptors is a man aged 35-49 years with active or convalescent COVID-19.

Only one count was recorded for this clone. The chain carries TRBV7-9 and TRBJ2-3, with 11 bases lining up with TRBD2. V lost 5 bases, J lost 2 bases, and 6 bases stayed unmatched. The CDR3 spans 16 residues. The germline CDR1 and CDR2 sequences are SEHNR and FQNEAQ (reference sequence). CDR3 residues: CASSRIAGGITDTQYF. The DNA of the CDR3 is TGTGCCAGCAGCCGTATAGCGGGGGGGATCACAGATACGCAGTATTTT.

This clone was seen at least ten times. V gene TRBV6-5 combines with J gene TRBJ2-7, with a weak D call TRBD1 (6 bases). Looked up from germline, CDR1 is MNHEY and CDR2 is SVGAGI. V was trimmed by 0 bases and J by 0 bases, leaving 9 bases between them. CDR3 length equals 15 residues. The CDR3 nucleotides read TGTGCCAGCAGTTACTCTGGGGGCCCCTCCTACGAGCAGTACTTC. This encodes CASSYSGGPSYEQYF.

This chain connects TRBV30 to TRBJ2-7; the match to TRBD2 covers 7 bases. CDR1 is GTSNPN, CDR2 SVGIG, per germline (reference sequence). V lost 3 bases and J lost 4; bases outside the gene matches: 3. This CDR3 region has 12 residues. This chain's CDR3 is CAWRGSGYEQYF. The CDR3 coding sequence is TGTGCCTGGAGGGGTAGCGGGTACGAGCAGTACTTC.